This TCR beta chain stems from a study of identifying expanded T cells in peripheral blood. Study-level results: Clone count variance between approximately 2-week samples rose with total template count.

For this clone: The antigen remains undetermined.

Using immunoSEQ multiplex PCR, the repertoire was profiled, and TCRdb retains in-frame clones only, with some absent. The table lists 55,000 to 60,000 clones, approximately 89% of them singletons. There are 17 residues in the CDR3. The sequence came from a person aged 18 to 75 in good health. The rearrangement uses TRBV21-1 and TRBJ2-2; the table's D call TRBD2 went unverified against the DNA. TRBV21-1 is a listed pseudogene. Specimen: blood. The CDR3 coding sequence is TGTGCCAGCAGCCCCGGGACTAGCCCAATGAACACCGGGGAGCTGTTTTTT. Its protein is CASSPGTSPMNTGELFF.